The 21 T cell receptor beta chains below were found in one sample sequenced in a study of spatial heterogeneity in lung cancer (dated by TCRdb to about 2019). The antigens of these receptors remain unknown. Sample time point, as interpreted from the label and publication: sample taken at primary tumor resection. Library prep was done by 5' RACE. TCRdb records NextSeq 500 as the sequencer. The raw public reads went through TCRdb reprocessing: fastp at Q25, MiXCR clone calling, in-frame beta chains kept. Rows are unified per CDR3 protein, each entry keeping the most common DNA and genes. The sample table shows 24,000 or so distinct CDR3 sequences, and under 9% are seen once. The top ten constitute roughly 8% of the sample. General conclusions and limits of the study: The number of expanded intratumoral alpha and beta TCRs correlated with the tumor nonsynonymous mutation count.

Sample: lung tumor tissue, taken at surgery. These TCRs come from a male donor with early-stage non-small cell lung cancer.

This clonotype showed up many times. This sequence joins TRBV7-9 and TRBJ2-1; no definite D call. This CDR3 spans 12 amino acids. Germline CDR1 is SEHNR and CDR2 is FQNEAQ (reference sequence). V lost 1 base and J 6 bases, leaving 4 bases between the germline ends. CDR3 DNA: TGTGCCAGCAGCTTAGAGTTCAATGAGCAGTTCTTC. Translating gives CASSLEFNEQFF.

J is TRBJ2-7 and V is TRBV2; no clear D gene. This CDR3 is 12 amino acids long. V was trimmed by 2 bases and J by 6 bases, leaving 8 bases between them. Germline V gene lookup returns CDR1 SNHLY and CDR2 FYNNEI. The CDR3 region has the DNA TGTGCCAGCAGTGAACCCCCCCTCGAGCAGTACTTC. It is translated as CASSEPPLEQYF.

This clonotype was found many times. The chain couples TRBV28 to TRBJ1-5, with D unresolved. Trimming took 2 bases from V and 0 from J, leaving 11 bases between them. Per germline, CDR1 MDHEN and CDR2 SYDVKM. The CDR3 is 16 residues long. In DNA, the CDR3 is TGTGCCAGCAGTTTAGGTAATGGGTTTAGCAATCAGCCCCAGCATTTT. Its translation: CASSLGNGFSNQPQHF.

The rearrangement uses TRBV3-1 and TRBJ2-3; unclear D gene. The germline V and J ends were trimmed by 1 base and 8 bases, with 13 bases remaining between them. The CDR3 spans 14 residues. Per the germline V gene, CDR1 is LGHDT and CDR2 is YNNKEL (reference sequence). CDR3 nucleotides: TGTGCCAGCAGCCAAGCGGTCCCAGGCGCTACGCAGTATTTT. It is translated as CASSQAVPGATQYF.

J is TRBJ2-3 and V is TRBV7-2, with TRBD2 matching 10 bases. The CDR3 is 17 amino acids. Germline V gives CDR1 SGHTA, CDR2 FQGNSA. Trimming removed 0 bases from V and 4 bases from J; junction bases left unmatched: 7. The DNA of the CDR3 is TGTGCCAGCAGCTTAGCGGCTAGCGGGAGTTGGGCAGATACGCAGTATTTT. Its protein is CASSLAASGSWADTQYF.

This clonotype was counted ten times or more. The chain uses TRBV6-2 or TRBV6-3 and TRBJ2-4; 8 nucleotides match TRBD1. Germline trimming cut 1 base from V and 0 bases from J; bases unmatched to any gene: 11. The germline V gene encodes CDR1 MNHEY and CDR2 SVGEGT. CDR3 length: 19 residues. CDR3 coding DNA: TGTGCCAGCAGTTACTATTTTTGGCGACAGGGGTTAGCCAAAAACATTCAGTACTTC. Its translation is CASSYYFWRQGLAKNIQYF.

This clonotype is judged medium-sized. The CDR3 coding sequence is TGCAGCGTTCGTACTCTTGCGGGGGGCAGAGATACGCAGTATTTT. Translated: CSVRTLAGGRDTQYF. The rearrangement uses TRBV29-1 and TRBJ2-3; 8 bases are shared with TRBD2. Germline assignment: CDR1 SQVTM and CDR2 ANQGSEA. This CDR3 has 15 amino acids. After removal of 5 bases from V and 5 bases from J, the junction contained 12 bases not matched to a gene.

This clonotype was found many times. The chain uses TRBV20-1 and TRBJ1-6; the match to TRBD1 covers 12 bases. Germline V lookup: CDR1 DFQATT, CDR2 SNEGSKA (reference sequence). Trimming removed 0 bases from V and 10 bases from J; junction bases left unmatched: 4. The CDR3 consists of 15 residues. The CDR3 loop reads CSAREWGQGASPLHF. CDR3 DNA: TGCAGTGCTAGAGAATGGGGACAGGGGGCCTCACCCCTCCACTTT.

The table lists this clonotype with a few counts. The V gene is TRBV12-3 or TRBV12-4, the J gene TRBJ2-7; possibly TRBD2 for D (5 bases). The CDR3 loop spans 13 amino acids. Between the trimmed V and J ends, which lost 4 bases and 6 bases, there was a span of 13 bases. The CDR3 DNA is TGTGCCAGCAGTTGGCTCGGAGGCGGCGAGCAGTACTTC. Amino acids: CASSWLGGGEQYF.

This clonotype was seen repeatedly, ten times or more. The rearrangement uses TRBV20-1 and TRBJ2-7; 12 nucleotides align to TRBD2. Per germline, CDR1 DFQATT and CDR2 SNEGSKA (reference sequence). V shed 5 bases and J 3 bases; nucleotides not matched to a gene: 5. The CDR3 contains 14 residues. The CDR3 protein is CSAPSTSGSYEQYF. The CDR3 coding sequence is TGCAGTGCTCCGTCGACTAGCGGGAGCTACGAGCAGTACTTC.

This clonotype appeared a few times. The gene calls are TRBV12-3 or TRBV12-4 and TRBJ1-2; D gene uncertain. CDR3 size: 13 residues. V shed 7 bases and J shed 7 bases, with 16 bases lying between them. CDR3 sequence (DNA): TGTGCCAGCACTCCCGTGGATCATGGTGGCTACACCTTC. This translates into CASTPVDHGGYTF.

In this sample, this clonotype turned up many times. This rearrangement joins TRBV2 to TRBJ1-5; possible D gene TRBD1, 5 bases. The CDR3 is made up of 14 amino acids. V was cut by 5 bases and J by 4 bases, with 12 bases left in between. Looked up from germline, CDR1 is SNHLY and CDR2 is FYNNEI. The CDR3 protein is CASSTQGPNQPQHF. The CDR3 coding sequence is TGTGCCAGCAGTACCCAGGGACCAAATCAGCCCCAGCATTTT.

This clonotype was seen a few times. The gene calls are TRBV5-4 and TRBJ2-5; 7 nucleotides agree with TRBD1. The CDR3 runs 13 residues. Germline lookup yields CDR1 SGHNT and CDR2 YYREEE (reference sequence). V lost 1 base and J lost 5; bases outside the gene matches: 2. Here the CDR3 reads CASSLTGDETQYF. CDR3 nucleotides: TGTGCCAGCAGCTTGACAGGGGACGAGACCCAGTACTTC.

This clonotype was seen only a few times. The gene calls are TRBV24-1 and TRBJ2-1; D not certain. Per germline, CDR1 KGHDR and CDR2 SFDVKD. Trimming shortened V by 3 bases and J by 6 bases, and 14 bases separated the two germline ends. This CDR3 region has 15 residues. The CDR3 reads CATSDPSLDANEQFF. The CDR3 DNA is TGTGCCACCAGTGATCCAAGCTTAGATGCCAATGAGCAGTTCTTC.

This clonotype was found many times. This rearrangement joins TRBV20-1 to TRBJ2-7; D is uncertain. Trimming stripped 0 bases from V and 4 bases from J, with 19 bases between. This CDR3 is built from 16 residues. CDR1 is DFQATT and CDR2 is SNEGSKA in the germline V gene (reference sequence). CDR3 in DNA: TGCAGTGCTAGAGATCGAACAGCCCCAGCACAGTACGAGCAGTACTTC. Translating it yields CSARDRTAPAQYEQYF.

This clonotype turned up a few times. The rearrangement uses TRBV28 and TRBJ2-1, with 15 bases aligning to TRBD2. Per germline, CDR1 MDHEN and CDR2 SYDVKM. With 5 bases clipped from V and 4 bases from J, the junction kept 12 bases outside the gene matches. The CDR3 length is 19 residues. As DNA, the CDR3 is TGTGCCAGCAGTCTTGCCGGACTAGCGGGAGGGCGATATTACAATGAGCAGTTCTTC. Encoded protein: CASSLAGLAGGRYYNEQFF.

This clonotype was recorded a few times. The chain employs TRBV4-2 and TRBJ2-7; the match to TRBD2 covers 8 bases. V lost 1 base, J lost 1 base, and 6 bases stayed unmatched. The CDR3 is 16 residues long. Germline assignment: CDR1 LGHNA and CDR2 YNFKEQ. CDR3 DNA sequence: TGTGCCAGCAGCCAAGCGTTGGTAGCGGGATCCTACGAGCAGTACTTC. Protein: CASSQALVAGSYEQYF.

This clonotype was seen repeatedly, ten times or more. This chain links TRBV6-1 with TRBJ2-1, with no clear D. CDR3 length: 11 residues. Germline assignment: CDR1 MNHNS and CDR2 SASEGT. Trimming took 10 bases from V and 6 from J, leaving 10 bases between them. As DNA, the CDR3 is TGTGCCAACCTTACCAGCAATGAGCAGTTCTTC. Encoded protein: CANLTSNEQFF.

This clonotype was observed at least ten times. The chain recombines TRBV3-1 with TRBJ2-2; D possibly corresponds to TRBD2 (5 bases). There are 12 residues in the CDR3. Trimming removed 4 bases from V and 6 bases from J, with 6 bases in between. Germline CDR1 LGHDT, CDR2 YNNKEL (reference sequence). The CDR3 protein is CASSREPGELFF. The CDR3 nucleotides are TGTGCCAGCAGCCGGGAGCCCGGGGAGCTGTTTTTT.

This clonotype was counted at least ten times. The genes are TRBV11-2 and TRBJ2-5, with D possibly being TRBD1 or TRBD2 (5 bases each). The V and J ends lost 3 bases and 2 bases respectively, with 13 bases between them. CDR3 length: 15 amino acids. Per germline, CDR1 SGHAT and CDR2 FQNNGV. CDR3 coding DNA: TGTGCCAGCAGCTTCTGGGCAGGGAGACAAGAGACCCAGTACTTC. The encoded protein is CASSFWAGRQETQYF.

This clonotype is termed medium-sized. The rearrangement links TRBV10-3 to TRBJ2-7; D gene uncertain. The CDR3 is 12 amino acids. The V gene lost 5 bases and the J gene lost 7 bases, with 12 bases spanning the gap. From germline, CDR1 is ENHRY and CDR2 SYGVKD. CDR3 sequence: CAISYDGVEQYF. CDR3 bases: TGTGCCATCAGTTACGATGGCGTGGAGCAGTACTTC.